Each of the 5 T cell receptor beta chains below was sequenced from the same sample in a study of cytomegalovirus exposure and HLA in healthy donors. Sequencing was performed with immunoSEQ multiplex PCR; in TCRdb, only in-frame clones are kept and a portion is missing. The top ten hold 2% to 2.5% of the sample, which has 150,000 to 160,000 clones, 70% to 90% seen once. Sequenced input: PBMCs. The receptors derive from a human donor in good health.

The genes are TRBV27 and TRBJ2-3; 7 nucleotides align to TRBD2. Looked up from germline, CDR1 is MNHEY and CDR2 is SMNVEV (reference sequence). With 8 bases clipped from V and 2 bases from J, the junction kept 7 bases outside the gene matches. This CDR3 region has 14 residues. CDR3 DNA sequence: TGTGCCAGCCGGGCCCGGGACTACACAGATACGCAGTATTTT. This sequence encodes CASRARDYTDTQYF.

This clone was observed once. This chain uses TRBV9 with TRBJ2-1, with D possibly matching TRBD1 (6 bases). This CDR3 spans 16 amino acids. Germline CDR1 SGDLS, CDR2 YYNGEE. V gave up 8 bases and J gave up 4 bases, with 22 bases separating them. The CDR3 spells CARVLRGQRFYNEQFF. The CDR3 DNA reads TGTGCCAGGGTTCTAAGAGGACAGAGGTTTTACAATGAGCAGTTCTTC.

This clone appeared a few times. This rearrangement joins TRBV2 to TRBJ1-6; 7 nucleotides line up with TRBD1. The V gene's germline CDR1 is SNHLY and CDR2 FYNNEI. V lost 7 bases and J lost 3; bases outside the gene matches: 6. The CDR3 loop spans 15 amino acids. CDR3 sequence: CASMLGGGYNSPLHF. In DNA form, the CDR3 reads TGTGCCAGCATGCTAGGGGGCGGCTATAATTCACCCCTCCACTTT.

The rearrangement uses TRBV5-1 and TRBJ2-2, with TRBD1 matching over 7 bases. In germline, CDR1 is SGHRS, CDR2 YFSETQ. There are 16 residues in the CDR3. With V trimmed by 5 bases and J by 0 bases, 7 bases remained unmatched. The CDR3 sequence: CASRQGGRANTGELFF. The CDR3 nucleotides are TGCGCCAGCAGGCAAGGGGGCAGGGCGAACACCGGGGAGCTGTTTTTT.

The V and J genes are TRBV19 and TRBJ1-2; 12 nucleotides match TRBD1. V lost 3 bases and J lost 4; bases outside the gene matches: 3. The CDR3 has 15 residues. Germline CDR1 reads LNHDA; CDR2 reads SQIVND (reference sequence). The CDR3 sequence is CASSIGTGGAYGYTF. The CDR3 region has the DNA TGTGCCAGTAGTATTGGGACAGGGGGCGCCTATGGCTACACCTTC. Filled out from reference TRBV19 and TRBJ1-2, the complete variable domain reads DGGITQSPKYLFRKEGQNVTLSCEQNLNHDAMYWYRQDPGQGLRLIYYSQIVNDFQKGDIAEGYSVSREKKESFPLTVTSAQKNPTAFYLCASSIGTGGAYGYTFGSGTRLTVV.